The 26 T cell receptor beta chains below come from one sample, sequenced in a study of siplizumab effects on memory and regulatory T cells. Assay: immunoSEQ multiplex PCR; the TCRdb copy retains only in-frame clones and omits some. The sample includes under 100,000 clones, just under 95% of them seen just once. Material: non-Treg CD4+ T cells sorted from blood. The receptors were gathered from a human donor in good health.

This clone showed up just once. The CDR3 spells CAWKRIRNTEAFF. In nucleotides, the CDR3 is TGTGCCTGGAAAAGAATCAGGAACACTGAAGCTTTCTTT. The rearrangement uses TRBV30 and TRBJ1-1; D remains unclear. With 4 bases removed from V and 1 base from J, the gap between germline ends came to 10 bases. In germline, CDR1 is GTSNPN, CDR2 SVGIG (reference sequence). The CDR3 is made up of 13 amino acids.

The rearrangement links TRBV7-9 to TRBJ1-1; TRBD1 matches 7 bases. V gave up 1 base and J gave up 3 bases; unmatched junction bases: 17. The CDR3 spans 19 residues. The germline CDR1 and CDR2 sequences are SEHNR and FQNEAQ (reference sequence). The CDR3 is CASSLDGRGRMPLDTEAFF. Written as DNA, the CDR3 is TGTGCCAGCAGCTTAGATGGGAGGGGGCGCATGCCTCTGGACACTGAAGCTTTCTTT.

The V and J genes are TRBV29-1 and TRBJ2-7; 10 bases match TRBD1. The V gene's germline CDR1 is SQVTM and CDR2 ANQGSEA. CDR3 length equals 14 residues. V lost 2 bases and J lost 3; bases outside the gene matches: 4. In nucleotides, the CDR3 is TGCAGCGTTGAAAGCGGGGACAGGGGCTACGAGCAGTACTTC. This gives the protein CSVESGDRGYEQYF.

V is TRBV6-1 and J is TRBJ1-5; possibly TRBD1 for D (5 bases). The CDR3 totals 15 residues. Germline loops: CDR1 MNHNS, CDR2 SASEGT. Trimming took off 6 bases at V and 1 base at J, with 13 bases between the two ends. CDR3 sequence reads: CASSAHEGSNQPQHF. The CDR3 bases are TGTGCCAGCAGCGCCCATGAGGGGAGCAATCAGCCCCAGCATTTT.

As DNA, the CDR3 is TGCGCCAGCCGGGAGACAGGGAGAACTGAAGCTTTCTTT. Amino acids: CASRETGRTEAFF. The rearrangement uses TRBV10-1 and TRBJ1-1; 7 nucleotides agree with TRBD1. Germline lookup yields CDR1 WNHNN and CDR2 SYGVQD (reference sequence). Germline trimming cut 8 bases from V and 5 bases from J; bases unmatched to any gene: 8. The CDR3 is 13 residues long.

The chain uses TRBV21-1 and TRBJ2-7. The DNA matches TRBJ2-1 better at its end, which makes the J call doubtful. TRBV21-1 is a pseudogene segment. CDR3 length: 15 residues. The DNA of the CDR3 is TGTGCCAGCAGCAAAGCGCGGAGACCAGGCGATGAGCAGTTCTTC. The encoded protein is CASSKARRPGDEQFF.

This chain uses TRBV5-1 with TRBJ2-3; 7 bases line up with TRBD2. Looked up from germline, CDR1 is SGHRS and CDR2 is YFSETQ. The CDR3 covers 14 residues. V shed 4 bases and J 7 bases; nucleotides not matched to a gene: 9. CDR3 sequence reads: CASSRDYGSYTQYF. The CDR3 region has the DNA TGCGCCAGCAGCCGGGACTATGGTTCCTATACGCAGTATTTT.

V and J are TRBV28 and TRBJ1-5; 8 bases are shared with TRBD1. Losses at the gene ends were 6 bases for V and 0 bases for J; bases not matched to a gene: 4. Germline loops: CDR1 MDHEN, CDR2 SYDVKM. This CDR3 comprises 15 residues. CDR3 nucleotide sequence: TGTGCCAGCAGAAGGGACAGGAATAGCAATCAGCCCCAGCATTTT. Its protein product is CASRRDRNSNQPQHF.

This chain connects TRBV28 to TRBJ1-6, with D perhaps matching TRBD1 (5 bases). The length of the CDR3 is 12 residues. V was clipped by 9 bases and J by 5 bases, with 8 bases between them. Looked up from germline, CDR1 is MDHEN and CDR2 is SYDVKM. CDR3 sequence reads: CASRDHNSPLHF. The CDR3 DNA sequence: TGTGCCAGTAGGGACCATAATTCACCCCTCCACTTT.

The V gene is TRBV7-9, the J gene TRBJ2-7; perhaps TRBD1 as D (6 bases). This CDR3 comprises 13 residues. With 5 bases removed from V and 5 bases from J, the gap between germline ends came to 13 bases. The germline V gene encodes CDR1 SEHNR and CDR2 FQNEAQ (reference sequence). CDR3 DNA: TGTGCCAGCAGCCGAAACAGGGTCCACGAGCAGTACTTC. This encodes CASSRNRVHEQYF.

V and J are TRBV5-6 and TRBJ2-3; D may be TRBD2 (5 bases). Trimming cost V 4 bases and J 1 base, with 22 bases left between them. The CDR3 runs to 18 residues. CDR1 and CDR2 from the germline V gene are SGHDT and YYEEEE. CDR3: CASSAVTRIEWGTDTQYF. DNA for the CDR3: TGTGCCAGCAGCGCAGTCACTAGAATCGAATGGGGCACAGATACGCAGTATTTT.

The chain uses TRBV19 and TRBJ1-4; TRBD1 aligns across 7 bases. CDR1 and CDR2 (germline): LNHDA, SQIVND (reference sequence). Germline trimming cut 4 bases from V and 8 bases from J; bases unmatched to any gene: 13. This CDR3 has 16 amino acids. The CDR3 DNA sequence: TGTGCCAGTAGTAGGGGATTACAGGGGTCAAGCGAAAAACTGTTTTTT. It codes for CASSRGLQGSSEKLFF.

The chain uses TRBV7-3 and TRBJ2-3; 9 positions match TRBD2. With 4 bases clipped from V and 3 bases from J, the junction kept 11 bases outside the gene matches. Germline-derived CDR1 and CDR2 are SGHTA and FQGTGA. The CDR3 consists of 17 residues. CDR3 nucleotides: TGTGCCAGCAGCTCCGCGGGACTAGCAGGGAGGACAGATACGCAGTATTTT. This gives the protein CASSSAGLAGRTDTQYF.

The CDR3, as DNA: TGTGCCAGCACCCGCCCCCGAGGCATTCAGTACTTC. Its translation: CASTRPRGIQYF. This sequence joins TRBV28 and TRBJ2-4, with D uncertain. Trimming stripped 7 bases from V and 9 bases from J, with 13 bases between. Germline assignment: CDR1 MDHEN and CDR2 SYDVKM. The CDR3 runs to 12 residues.

CDR3 nucleotide sequence: TGTGCCAGCAGCCCCTATTTCCGTCCGGCTTTGAACACTGAAGCTTTCTTT. It yields the protein CASSPYFRPALNTEAFF. V gene TRBV28 combines with J gene TRBJ1-1; D is unclear. From germline, CDR1 is MDHEN and CDR2 SYDVKM. There are 17 residues in the CDR3. V was clipped by 6 bases and J by 0 bases, with 20 bases between them.

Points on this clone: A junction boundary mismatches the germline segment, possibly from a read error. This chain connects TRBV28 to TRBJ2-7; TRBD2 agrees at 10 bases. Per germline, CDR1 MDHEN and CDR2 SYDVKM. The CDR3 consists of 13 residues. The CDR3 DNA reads TGTGCCAGCGCCACCGTTCCGGGACTAGCGTCGGACTTC. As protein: CASATVPGLASDF.

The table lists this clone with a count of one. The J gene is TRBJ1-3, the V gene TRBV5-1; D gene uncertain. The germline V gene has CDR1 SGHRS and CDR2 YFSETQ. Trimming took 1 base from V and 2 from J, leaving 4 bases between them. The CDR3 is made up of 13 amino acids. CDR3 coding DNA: TGCGCCAGCAGCTTGTATACTGGAAACACCATATATTTT. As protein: CASSLYTGNTIYF.

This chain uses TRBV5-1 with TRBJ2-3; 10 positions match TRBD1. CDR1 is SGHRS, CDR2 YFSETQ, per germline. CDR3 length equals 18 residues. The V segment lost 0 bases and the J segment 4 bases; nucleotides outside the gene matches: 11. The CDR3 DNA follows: TGCGCCAGCAGCTTGGGAGGATTGGGACAGGGGAATTCAGATACGCAGTATTTT. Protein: CASSLGGLGQGNSDTQYF.

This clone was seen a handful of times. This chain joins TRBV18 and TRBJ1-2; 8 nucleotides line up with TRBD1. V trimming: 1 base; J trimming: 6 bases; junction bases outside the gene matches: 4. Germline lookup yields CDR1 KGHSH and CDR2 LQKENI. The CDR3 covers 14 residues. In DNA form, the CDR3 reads TGTGCCAGCTCACCACAGGTCAGGGGGCATGGCTACACCTTC. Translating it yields CASSPQVRGHGYTF. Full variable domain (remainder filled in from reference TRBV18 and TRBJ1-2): NAGVMQNPRHLVRRRGQEARLRCSPMKGHSHVYWYRQLPEEGLKFMVYLQKENIIDESGMPKERFSAEFPKEGPSILRIQQVVRGDSAAYFCASSPQVRGHGYTFGSGTRLTVV.

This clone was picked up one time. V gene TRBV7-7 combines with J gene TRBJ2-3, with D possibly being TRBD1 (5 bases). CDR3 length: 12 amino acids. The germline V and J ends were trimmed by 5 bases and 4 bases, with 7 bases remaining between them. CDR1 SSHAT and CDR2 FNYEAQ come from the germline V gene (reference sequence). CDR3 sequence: CASSQGADTQYF. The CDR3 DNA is TGTGCCAGCAGCCAGGGCGCAGATACGCAGTATTTT.

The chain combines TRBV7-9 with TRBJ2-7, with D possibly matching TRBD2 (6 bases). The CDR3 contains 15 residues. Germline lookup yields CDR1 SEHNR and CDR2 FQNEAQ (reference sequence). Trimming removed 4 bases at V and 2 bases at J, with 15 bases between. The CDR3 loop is CASSSFLATTYEQYF. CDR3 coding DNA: TGTGCCAGCAGCTCGTTTCTAGCGACAACCTACGAGCAGTACTTC.

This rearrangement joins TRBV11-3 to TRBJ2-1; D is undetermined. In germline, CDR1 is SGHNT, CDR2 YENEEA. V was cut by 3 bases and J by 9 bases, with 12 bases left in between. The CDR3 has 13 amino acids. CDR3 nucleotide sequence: TGTGCCAGCAGCTTTAAGATCTGGGGTGAGCAGTTCTTC. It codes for CASSFKIWGEQFF.

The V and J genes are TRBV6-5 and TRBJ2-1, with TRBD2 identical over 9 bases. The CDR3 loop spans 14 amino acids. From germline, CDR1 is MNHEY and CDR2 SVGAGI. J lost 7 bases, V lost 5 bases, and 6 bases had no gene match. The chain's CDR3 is CASSLSGRQNEQFF. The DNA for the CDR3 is TGTGCCAGCAGTCTTAGCGGGAGACAAAATGAGCAGTTCTTC.

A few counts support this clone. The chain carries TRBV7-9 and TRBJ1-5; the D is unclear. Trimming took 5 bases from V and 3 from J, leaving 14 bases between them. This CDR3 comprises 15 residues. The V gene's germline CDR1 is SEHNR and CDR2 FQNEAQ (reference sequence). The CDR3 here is CASSLGGRDNQPQHF. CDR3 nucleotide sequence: TGTGCCAGCAGCCTAGGAGGGAGGGACAATCAGCCCCAGCATTTT.

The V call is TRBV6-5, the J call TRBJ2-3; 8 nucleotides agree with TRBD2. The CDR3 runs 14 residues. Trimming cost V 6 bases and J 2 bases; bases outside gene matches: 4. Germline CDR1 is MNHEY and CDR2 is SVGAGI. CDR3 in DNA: TGTGCCAGCAGCTTAGCGGGACTCACAGATACGCAGTATTTT. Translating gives CASSLAGLTDTQYF.

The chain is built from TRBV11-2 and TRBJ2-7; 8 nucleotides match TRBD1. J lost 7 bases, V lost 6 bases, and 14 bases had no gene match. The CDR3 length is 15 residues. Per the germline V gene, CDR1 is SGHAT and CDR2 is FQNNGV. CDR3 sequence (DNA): TGTGCCAGCAGACCCGACAGGGGCCTTCTCGGGGAGCAGTACTTC. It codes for CASRPDRGLLGEQYF.